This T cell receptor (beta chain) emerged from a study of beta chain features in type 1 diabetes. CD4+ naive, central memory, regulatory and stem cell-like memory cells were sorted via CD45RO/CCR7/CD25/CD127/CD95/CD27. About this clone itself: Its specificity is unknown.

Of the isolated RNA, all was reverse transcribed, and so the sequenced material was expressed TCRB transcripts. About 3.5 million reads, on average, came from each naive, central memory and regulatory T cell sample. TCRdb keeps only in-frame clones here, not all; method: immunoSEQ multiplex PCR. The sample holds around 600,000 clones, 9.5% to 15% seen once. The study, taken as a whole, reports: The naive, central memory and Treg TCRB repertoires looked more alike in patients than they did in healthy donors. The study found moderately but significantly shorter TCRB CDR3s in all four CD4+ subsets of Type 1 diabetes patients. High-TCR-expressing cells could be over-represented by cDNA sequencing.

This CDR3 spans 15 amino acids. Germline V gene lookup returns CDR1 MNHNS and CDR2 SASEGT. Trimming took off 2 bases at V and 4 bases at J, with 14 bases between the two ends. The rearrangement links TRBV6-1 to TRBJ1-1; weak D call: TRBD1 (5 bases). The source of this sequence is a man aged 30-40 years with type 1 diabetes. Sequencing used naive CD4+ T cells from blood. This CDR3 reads CASSEYRGTRTEAFF. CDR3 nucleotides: TGTGCCAGCAGTGAATATAGGGGAACTCGCACTGAAGCTTTCTTT.